This T cell receptor (beta chain) was sequenced in a study of shared clonotypes between healthy human individuals. For this clone: Its antigen is currently unknown.

Data came from immunoSEQ multiplex PCR; TCRdb stores just in-frame clones and leaves some out. The data contain roughly 380,000 clones, approximately 96% of them seen just once; the ten biggest clones take up 0.32%. Study findings and constraints: What naive subsets generally showed was a larger estimated richness than memory subsets showed.

The source material was memory CD8+ T cells sorted from blood. Subset reported: CD45RO+ cells pooled with CCR7-negative TemRA cells. The receptor comes from a man aged 25-45 years in good health.

The CDR3 DNA reads TGTGCCAGTAGCCCTGACAGGGCTGGGGCCAACGTCCTGACTTTC. The encoded protein is CASSPDRAGANVLTF. The chain recombines TRBV19 with TRBJ2-6, with 7 bases identical to TRBD1. Per germline, CDR1 LNHDA and CDR2 SQIVND (reference sequence). V shed 6 bases and J 2 bases; nucleotides not matched to a gene: 4. The CDR3 runs to 15 residues.